A selection of T cell receptor beta chains follows, all from one sample in a study of T-cell memory formation after mild COVID-19. TCRdb re-called the 5' RACE reads with MiXCR, one entry per CDR3 protein. This sample yields around 49,000 distinct CDR3 sequences, of which roughly a quarter are seen a single time; around two fifths belongs to the top ten. The sequenced sample consisted of PBMCs or a T cell subset sorted from them (not recorded which). The receptors come from a man aged 18 to 30 who had mild COVID-19 (a few samples of this study predate the infection). Cell type and time point are not known. Each CDR3 is given with its conserved first and last residue. D genes are given only for firm matches. Size is stated for part of the rows, as once, few or many counts, or as a class when the clone is expanded.

CDR3 DNA: TGCAGTGCTAGAAGTCTAGCGGGGGGGCCAGAGACCCAGTACTTC
CDR3 protein: CSARSLAGGPETQYF
J gene: TRBJ2-5
V gene: TRBV20-1
clone size: few
D gene: TRBD2

CDR3 DNA: TGCGCCAGCAGCTTGGGGACAGCTCCTGGGGCCAACGTCCTGACTTTC
CDR3 protein: CASSLGTAPGANVLTF
J gene: TRBJ2-6
V gene: TRBV5-1
clone size: many
D gene: .

CDR3 DNA: TGTGCCAGCAGCTTAAGCGGGGGGGTTTACAATGAGCAGTTCTTC
CDR3 protein: CASSLSGGVYNEQFF
J gene: TRBJ2-1
V gene: TRBV7-2
clone size: few
D gene: TRBD2

CDR3 DNA: TGTGCCAGCAGCCAAGGAGCCATGACTAACTATGGCTACACCTTC
CDR3 protein: CASSQGAMTNYGYTF
J gene: TRBJ1-2
V gene: TRBV3-1
clone size: few
D gene: .

CDR3 DNA: TGTGCCAGTAGTATACTGAACACTGAAGCTTTCTTT
CDR3 protein: CASSILNTEAFF
J gene: TRBJ1-1
V gene: TRBV19
clone size: .
D gene: .

CDR3 DNA: TGTGCCATCAGTGAACTCCGATCAGGGAAACCAGATACGCAGTATTTT
CDR3 protein: CAISELRSGKPDTQYF
J gene: TRBJ2-3
V gene: TRBV10-3
clone size: few
D gene: .

CDR3 DNA: TGCGCCAGCAGCCAAGGACGGACGAATAACTATGGCTACACCTTC
CDR3 protein: CASSQGRTNNYGYTF
J gene: TRBJ1-2
V gene: TRBV4-3
clone size: .
D gene: .

CDR3 DNA: TGTGCCAGCAGTGCAGAAGCTGTCGTTGAAGCTTTCTTT
CDR3 protein: CASSAEAVVEAFF
J gene: TRBJ1-1
V gene: TRBV6-5
clone size: few
D gene: .

CDR3 DNA: TGTGCCAGCAGTTTGCGGATGGGAGAGACCCAGTACTTC
CDR3 protein: CASSLRMGETQYF
J gene: TRBJ2-5
V gene: TRBV12-3/TRBV12-4
clone size: few
D gene: .

CDR3 DNA: TGTGCCAGCAGCAGCACCAACAGGGGTACTGAAGCTTTCTTT
CDR3 protein: CASSSTNRGTEAFF
J gene: TRBJ1-1
V gene: TRBV7-9
clone size: .
D gene: TRBD1

CDR3 DNA: TGTGCCAGCAGCCAATCGCGACAGGGGTACGAGCAGTACTTC
CDR3 protein: CASSQSRQGYEQYF
J gene: TRBJ2-7
V gene: TRBV4-2
clone size: .
D gene: TRBD1

CDR3 DNA: TGCGCCAGCAGCCATGACAGGGGTCAGGGAGAGACCCAGTACTTC
CDR3 protein: CASSHDRGQGETQYF
J gene: TRBJ2-5
V gene: TRBV4-3
clone size: .
D gene: TRBD1

CDR3 DNA: TGTGCCACCGCCGGGGGGACCTACGAGCAGTACTTC
CDR3 protein: CATAGGTYEQYF
J gene: TRBJ2-7
V gene: TRBV6-2/TRBV6-3
clone size: few
D gene: TRBD2

CDR3 DNA: TGCGCCAGCAGCTCCAGAGGACAGAGTACACCCCTCCACTTT
CDR3 protein: CASSSRGQSTPLHF
J gene: TRBJ1-6
V gene: TRBV5-1
clone size: .
D gene: .

CDR3 DNA: TGTGCCAGCTCACCCTCCGGACGGTATAGCAATCAGCCCCAGCATTTT
CDR3 protein: CASSPSGRYSNQPQHF
J gene: TRBJ1-5
V gene: TRBV18
clone size: many
D gene: .

CDR3 DNA: TGTGCCAGCAGCTTAGACCCCAAAAACATTCAGTACTTC
CDR3 protein: CASSLDPKNIQYF
J gene: TRBJ2-4
V gene: TRBV7-2
clone size: .
D gene: .

CDR3 DNA: TGTGCCAGCAGTTTTGGGGATCGGCAGCCCCAGCATTTT
CDR3 protein: CASSFGDRQPQHF
J gene: TRBJ1-5
V gene: TRBV28
clone size: .
D gene: .

CDR3 DNA: TGTGCCAGCAGCAACAGCGGGGGGGCCGGAGATACGCAGTATTTT
CDR3 protein: CASSNSGGAGDTQYF
J gene: TRBJ2-3
V gene: TRBV7-2
clone size: few
D gene: TRBD2

CDR3 DNA: TGTGCCAGCAGCCAACCCTCCTCGAACTATGGCTACACCTTC
CDR3 protein: CASSQPSSNYGYTF
J gene: TRBJ1-2
V gene: TRBV3-1
clone size: .
D gene: .

CDR3 DNA: TGTGCCATCAGCCGACTAGCGGGGGGGGTCACAGATACGCAGTATTTT
CDR3 protein: CAISRLAGGVTDTQYF
J gene: TRBJ2-3
V gene: TRBV10-3
clone size: few
D gene: TRBD2

CDR3 DNA: TGTGCCAGCAGCGCCGGGACTAGCGGGGGGGCAGAGACCCAGTACTTC
CDR3 protein: CASSAGTSGGAETQYF
J gene: TRBJ2-5
V gene: TRBV9
clone size: .
D gene: TRBD2

CDR3 DNA: TGTGCCAGCAGCCCCACGCCGACAGGGAACTATGGCTACACCTTC
CDR3 protein: CASSPTPTGNYGYTF
J gene: TRBJ1-2
V gene: TRBV12-3/TRBV12-4
clone size: few
D gene: TRBD1

CDR3 DNA: TGTGCCAGCAGCGAGGGAATAAGTACTGAAGCTTTCTTT
CDR3 protein: CASSEGISTEAFF
J gene: TRBJ1-1
V gene: TRBV5-6
clone size: few
D gene: .

CDR3 DNA: TGTGCCAGCAGCCCCACCGGGACAGGCTTCACAGATACGCAGTATTTT
CDR3 protein: CASSPTGTGFTDTQYF
J gene: TRBJ2-3
V gene: TRBV7-9
clone size: .
D gene: TRBD1

CDR3 DNA: TGTGCCAGCAGCAAACGACTAGCGGGGGACCGCACAGATACGCAGTATTTT
CDR3 protein: CASSKRLAGDRTDTQYF
J gene: TRBJ2-3
V gene: TRBV7-2
clone size: .
D gene: TRBD2

CDR3 DNA: TGTGCCAGCAGCTTAGCGTCACAGGGGAAGGTTAATGGCTACACCTTC
CDR3 protein: CASSLASQGKVNGYTF
J gene: TRBJ1-2
V gene: TRBV7-9
clone size: .
D gene: TRBD1

CDR3 DNA: TGTGCCAGTAGCAGGGGCTCCTACGAGCAGTACTTC
CDR3 protein: CASSRGSYEQYF
J gene: TRBJ2-7
V gene: TRBV19
clone size: .
D gene: .

CDR3 DNA: TGCAGCGTTGCGTGGCAGACCTACGAGCAGTACTTC
CDR3 protein: CSVAWQTYEQYF
J gene: TRBJ2-7
V gene: TRBV29-1
clone size: .
D gene: .

CDR3 DNA: TGTGCCAGCAGCCCAGACCGGGACCCTTCAGCCCTCCACTTT
CDR3 protein: CASSPDRDPSALHF
J gene: TRBJ1-6
V gene: TRBV7-9
clone size: .
D gene: .

CDR3 DNA: TGCGCCAGCAGCCAAGCACCGGGGGAGTACCAAGAGACCCAGTACTTC
CDR3 protein: CASSQAPGEYQETQYF
J gene: TRBJ2-5
V gene: TRBV4-1
clone size: .
D gene: .

CDR3 DNA: TGTGCCAGCATCCAGTATACCGGGGAGCTGTTTTTT
CDR3 protein: CASIQYTGELFF
J gene: TRBJ2-2
V gene: TRBV12-3/TRBV12-4
clone size: .
D gene: .

CDR3 DNA: TGCAGCGCTACCGGGACAGGAGTTACAGATACGCAGTATTTT
CDR3 protein: CSATGTGVTDTQYF
J gene: TRBJ2-3
V gene: TRBV29-1
clone size: few
D gene: TRBD1

CDR3 DNA: TGCAGCGTCAGAGGACTAGCGGGGGATACTAGCACAGATACGCAGTATTTT
CDR3 protein: CSVRGLAGDTSTDTQYF
J gene: TRBJ2-3
V gene: TRBV29-1
clone size: .
D gene: TRBD2

CDR3 DNA: TGCGCCAGCAGCCCGTTTTCGACAGGCAAAAACATTCAGTACTTC
CDR3 protein: CASSPFSTGKNIQYF
J gene: TRBJ2-4
V gene: TRBV4-1
clone size: .
D gene: .

CDR3 DNA: TGTGCTAGTGGTTTGGTACTTACAGGGGGCCCGGGCGAGCAGTACTTC
CDR3 protein: CASGLVLTGGPGEQYF
J gene: TRBJ2-7
V gene: TRBV12-5
clone size: few
D gene: TRBD1